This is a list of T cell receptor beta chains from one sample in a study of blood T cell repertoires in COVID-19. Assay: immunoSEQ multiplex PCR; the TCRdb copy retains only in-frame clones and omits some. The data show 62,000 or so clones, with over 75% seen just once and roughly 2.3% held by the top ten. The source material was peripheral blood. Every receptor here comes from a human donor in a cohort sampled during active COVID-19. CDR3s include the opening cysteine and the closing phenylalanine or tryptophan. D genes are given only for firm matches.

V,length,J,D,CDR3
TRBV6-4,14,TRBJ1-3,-,CASVKSGPGNTIYF
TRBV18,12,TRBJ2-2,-,CASSPRAGELFF
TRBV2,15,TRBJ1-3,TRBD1,CASSVLTGAGNTIYF
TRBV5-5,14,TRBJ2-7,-,CASSSLTGTYEQYF
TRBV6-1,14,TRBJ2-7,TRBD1,CASSEAGGVYEQYF
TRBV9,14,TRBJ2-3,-,CASSVADRKDTQYF
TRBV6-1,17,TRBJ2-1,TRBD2,CASSEAHGGGSYNEQFF
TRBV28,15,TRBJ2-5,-,CASSLRTGTSKTQYF
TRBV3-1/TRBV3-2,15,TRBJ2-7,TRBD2,CASSQGAGVVNEQYF
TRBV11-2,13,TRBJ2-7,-,CASTFDTSYEQYF
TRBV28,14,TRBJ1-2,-,CASSPPQVGYGYTF
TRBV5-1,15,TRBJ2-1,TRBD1,CASSLAPGGYNEQFF
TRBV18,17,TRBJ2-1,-,CASSPRTDPRSYNEQFF
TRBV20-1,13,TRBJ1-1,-,CSASRQPNTEAFF
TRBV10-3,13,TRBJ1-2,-,CAISGQTNYGYTF
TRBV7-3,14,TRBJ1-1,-,CASSPQQGGTEAFF
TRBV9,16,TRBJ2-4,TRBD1,CASSVGSGQGRNIQYF
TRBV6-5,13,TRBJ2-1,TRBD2,CASSRWTSEEQFF
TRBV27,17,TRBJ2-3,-,CASRKKGARGGTDTQYF
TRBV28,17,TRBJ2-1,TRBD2,CASSPRGAGLQYNEQFF
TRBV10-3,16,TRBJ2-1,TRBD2,CAISDPTSGRADEQFF
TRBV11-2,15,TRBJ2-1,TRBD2,CASSPRTSGIWEQFF
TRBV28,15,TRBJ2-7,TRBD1,CASSSRTGRNIEQYF
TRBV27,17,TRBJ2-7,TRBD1,CASKRTGGSFSSYEQYF
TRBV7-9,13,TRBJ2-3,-,CASSLVGSDTQYF
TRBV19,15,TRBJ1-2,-,CASSSQVLPNYGYTF
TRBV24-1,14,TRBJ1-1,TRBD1,CATSRDSLNTEAFF
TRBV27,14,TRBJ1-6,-,CASHEGRRNSPLHF
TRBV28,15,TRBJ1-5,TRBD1,CASSPRRGTGQPQHF
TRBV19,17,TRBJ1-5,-,CASSIGGQRLPTQPQHF
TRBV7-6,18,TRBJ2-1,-,CASSRTGFSAAKYNEQFF
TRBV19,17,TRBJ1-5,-,CASSPGWGRTGGQPQHF
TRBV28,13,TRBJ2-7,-,CASSFSNRHEQYF
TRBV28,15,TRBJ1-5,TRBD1,CASSTGDRSNQPQHF
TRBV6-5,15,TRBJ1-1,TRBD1,CASSLGQGGVTEAFF
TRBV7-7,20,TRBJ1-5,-,CASSLANQGKPMYSNQPQHF
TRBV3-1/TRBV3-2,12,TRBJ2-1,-,CASSHPGTEQFF
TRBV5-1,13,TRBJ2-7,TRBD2,CASPTSCTYEQYF
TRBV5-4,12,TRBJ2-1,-,CASSSGLLGQFF
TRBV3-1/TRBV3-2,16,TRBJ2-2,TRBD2,CASSYSGLGRAGELFF
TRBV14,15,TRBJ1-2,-,CASSQGRQAAEGYTF
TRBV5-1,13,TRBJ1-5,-,CASSARAGQPQHF
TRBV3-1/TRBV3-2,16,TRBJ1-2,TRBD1,CASSQDGGTGYRGYTF
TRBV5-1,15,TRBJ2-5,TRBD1,CASSLVGTGQETQYF
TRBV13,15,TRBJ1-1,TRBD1,CASSTPRGMNTEAFF
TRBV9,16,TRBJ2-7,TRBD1,CASSPSTGTGSYEQYF
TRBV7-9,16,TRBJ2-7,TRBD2,CASSSGGRSLVYEQYF
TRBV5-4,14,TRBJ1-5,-,CASSLDPGYQPQHF
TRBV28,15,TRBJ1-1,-,CASTRGWGGNTEAFF
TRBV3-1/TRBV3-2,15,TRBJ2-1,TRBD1,CASSKQGYSYNEQFF
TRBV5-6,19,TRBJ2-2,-,CASSGPRGGLADDTGELFF
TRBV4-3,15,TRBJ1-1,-,CASSLRMSMNTEAFF
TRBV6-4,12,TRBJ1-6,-,CASSDVGAPLHF
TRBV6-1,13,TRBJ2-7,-,CASSERGWVKTYF
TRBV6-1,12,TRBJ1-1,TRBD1,CAARGHRTEAFF
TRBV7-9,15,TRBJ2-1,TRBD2,CASSYGLARYNEQFF
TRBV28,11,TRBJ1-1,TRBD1,CASSHGTGAFF
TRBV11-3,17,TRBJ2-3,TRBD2,CASSRSSGREGTDTQYF